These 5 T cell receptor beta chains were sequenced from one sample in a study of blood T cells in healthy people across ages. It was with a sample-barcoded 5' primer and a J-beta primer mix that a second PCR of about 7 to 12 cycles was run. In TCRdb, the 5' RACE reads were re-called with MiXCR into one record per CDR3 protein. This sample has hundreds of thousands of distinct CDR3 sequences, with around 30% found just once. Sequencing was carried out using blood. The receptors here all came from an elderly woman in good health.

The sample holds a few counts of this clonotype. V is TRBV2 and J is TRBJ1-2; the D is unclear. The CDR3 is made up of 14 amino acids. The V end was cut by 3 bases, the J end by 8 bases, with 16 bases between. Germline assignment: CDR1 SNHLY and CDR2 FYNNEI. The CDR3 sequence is CASSDLRSQGGYTF. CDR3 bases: TGTGCCAGCAGTGATTTGCGGTCGCAAGGAGGCTACACCTTC.

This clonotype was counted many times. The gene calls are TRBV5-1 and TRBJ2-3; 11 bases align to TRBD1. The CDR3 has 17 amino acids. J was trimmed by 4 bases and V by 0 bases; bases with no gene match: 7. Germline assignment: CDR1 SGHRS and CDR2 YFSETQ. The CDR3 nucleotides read TGCGCCAGCAGCTTGGGAGGGACAGGGGGTCTCGCAGATACGCAGTATTTT. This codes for CASSLGGTGGLADTQYF.

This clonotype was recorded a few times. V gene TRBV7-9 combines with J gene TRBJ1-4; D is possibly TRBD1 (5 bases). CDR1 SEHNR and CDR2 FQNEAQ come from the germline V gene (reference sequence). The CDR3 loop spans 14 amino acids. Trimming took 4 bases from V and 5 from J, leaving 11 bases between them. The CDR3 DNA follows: TGTGCCAGCAGCTCAGGGTCCGGAAATGAAAAACTGTTTTTT. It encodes CASSSGSGNEKLFF.

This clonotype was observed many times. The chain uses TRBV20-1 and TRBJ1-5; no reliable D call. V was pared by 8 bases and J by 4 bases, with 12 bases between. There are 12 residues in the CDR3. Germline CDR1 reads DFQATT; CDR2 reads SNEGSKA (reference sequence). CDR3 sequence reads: CSTTKGNQPQHF. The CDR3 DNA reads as TGCAGTACTACAAAGGGAAATCAGCCCCAGCATTTT.

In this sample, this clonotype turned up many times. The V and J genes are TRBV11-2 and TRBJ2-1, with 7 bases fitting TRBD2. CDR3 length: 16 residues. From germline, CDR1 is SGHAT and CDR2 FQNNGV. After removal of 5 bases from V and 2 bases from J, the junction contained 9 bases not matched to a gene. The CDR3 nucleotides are TGTGCCAGCAGCCAGGCTCCCCGGGGGGCCTACAATGAGCAGTTCTTC. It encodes CASSQAPRGAYNEQFF.